These 8 T cell receptor beta chains originate from one sample sequenced in a study of T cell changes during pregnancy in multiple sclerosis. Profiled with immunoSEQ multiplex PCR; TCRdb holds only in-frame clones, not every one. The sample includes around 51,000 clones, 93% of them seen just once. The specimen was peripheral blood, collected in the second trimester of pregnancy. These receptors all come from a female donor with multiple sclerosis, enrolled in a pregnancy study.

The gene calls are TRBV5-8 and TRBJ1-2; possible D gene TRBD1, 5 bases. Trimming cost V 4 bases and J 7 bases, with 14 bases left between them. This CDR3 is built from 13 residues. Per germline, CDR1 SGHTS and CDR2 YDEGEE. The CDR3 DNA is TGTGCCAGCAGCCCCGTCCGGGGGAGTGGCTACACCTTC. It codes for CASSPVRGSGYTF.

The chain links TRBV5-1 to TRBJ2-5; TRBD2 agrees at 7 bases. The germline CDR1 and CDR2 sequences are SGHRS and YFSETQ. J gave up 3 bases and V 4 bases, and 6 bases lay outside the gene matches. The CDR3 runs to 14 residues. The CDR3 region is CASSPTTSKETQYF. The CDR3 nucleotides read TGCGCCAGCAGCCCCACGACTAGCAAAGAGACCCAGTACTTC.

The V gene is TRBV29-1, the J gene TRBJ2-3; 8 bases line up with TRBD2. Germline V CDR1 and CDR2: SQVTM, ANQGSEA. V was clipped by 6 bases and J by 5 bases; unmatched bases: 10. The CDR3 contains 14 residues. The CDR3 nucleotides are TGCAGCGTCCACAGTAGCGGGATTGGAGATACGCAGTATTTT. Its protein is CSVHSSGIGDTQYF.

The DNA of the CDR3 is TGTGCCAGCAGTTCGTTTGGGGGGGAGGCAGATACGCAGTATTTT. Its translation: CASSSFGGEADTQYF. The rearrangement links TRBV28 to TRBJ2-3, with TRBD2 matching over 7 bases. V dropped 4 bases and J dropped 4; count of bases not matched to a gene: 8. The CDR3 spans 15 residues. Germline V gene data show CDR1 as MDHEN and CDR2 as SYDVKM.

The rearrangement joins TRBV5-5 to TRBJ1-2; 7 bases are shared with TRBD1. The CDR3 contains 14 residues. V was clipped by 0 bases and J by 4 bases; unmatched bases: 3. The germline V gene has CDR1 SGHKS and CDR2 YYEKEE (reference sequence). CDR3 nucleotide sequence: TGTGCCAGCAGCTTGGCGGACAGGAGCTATGGCTACACCTTC. Encoded protein: CASSLADRSYGYTF.

In its sample, this clone was seen once. The V call is TRBV18, the J call TRBJ1-2; 8 positions match TRBD1. Per germline, CDR1 KGHSH and CDR2 LQKENI. The CDR3 has 15 amino acids. V gave up 5 bases and J gave up 2 bases; unmatched junction bases: 7. The CDR3 nucleotides are TGTGCCAGCTCAGCGGACAGGGCGGCAAACTATGGCTACACCTTC. This encodes CASSADRAANYGYTF.

The rearrangement uses TRBV28 and TRBJ1-5, with 12 bases identical to TRBD1. Trimming at V came to 2 bases and at J to 4 bases, leaving 3 bases not matched to a gene. Germline V gene sequence: CDR1 MDHEN, CDR2 SYDVKM. CDR3 length equals 16 residues. DNA of the CDR3: TGTGCCAGCAGTTTAGAGGGACAGGGGGCGAATCAGCCCCAGCATTTT. Translating it yields CASSLEGQGANQPQHF.

The chain has TRBV9 and TRBJ2-7; perhaps TRBD1 as D (6 bases). The CDR3 contains 15 residues. Germline V gives CDR1 SGDLS, CDR2 YYNGEE. The V end was cut by 2 bases, the J end by 0 bases, with 12 bases between. The CDR3 reads CASSVYQGTSYEQYF. CDR3 in DNA: TGTGCCAGCAGCGTTTATCAGGGGACCTCCTACGAGCAGTACTTC.